This TCR beta chain originates from a study of blood T cell repertoires in COVID-19. About the research overall: T cells, B-cell-depleted T cells, or PBMCs provided the cDNA or gDNA that served as material.

The participants were between about 18 and 90 years old and came from under 25 US areas. Only in-frame clones appear in the TCRdb table, and some are missing; sequencing was by immunoSEQ multiplex PCR. The data show about 210,000 clones, with 81% seen just once and about 8.9% held by the top ten. The sequence came from a woman aged 45-65 years with acute COVID-19. The specimen sequenced was PBMCs or T cells enriched from blood (not recorded which).

The CDR3 sequence is CASSRGNSGEETQYF. The CDR3 coding sequence is TGTGCCAGCAGCCGGGGTAATAGCGGGGAAGAGACCCAGTACTTC. The chain couples TRBV5-4 to TRBJ2-5, with 8 bases aligning to TRBD2. The J segment lost 3 bases and the V segment lost 4 bases, leaving 8 bases of the junction unmatched. There are 15 residues in the CDR3. Germline CDR1 SGHNT, CDR2 YYREEE (reference sequence).